The 8 T cell receptor beta chains given below trace back to one sample, sequenced in a study of blood T cell repertoires in COVID-19. This table comes from immunoSEQ multiplex PCR, and its TCRdb copy is limited to in-frame clones, with some not included. The sample consists of around 75,000 clones, roughly nine tenths of them appearing once. The sequenced sample was peripheral blood. The receptor set was obtained from a man aged 65-85 years with active COVID-19.

The J gene is TRBJ2-7, the V gene TRBV18; 10 bases fit TRBD1. The CDR3 is made up of 15 amino acids. After removal of 5 bases from V and 0 bases from J, the junction contained 4 bases not matched to a gene. Germline V gene data show CDR1 as KGHSH and CDR2 as LQKENI. The CDR3 DNA sequence: TGTGCCAGCTCAAACCGGGACAGGGGCTCCTACGAGCAGTACTTC. This translates into CASSNRDRGSYEQYF.

The V gene is TRBV5-1, the J gene TRBJ1-1; D is uncertain. The CDR3 loop spans 13 amino acids. The V gene lost 1 base and the J gene lost 4 bases, with 8 bases spanning the gap. Germline lookup yields CDR1 SGHRS and CDR2 YFSETQ. Here the CDR3 DNA reads TGCGCCAGCAGCTTGTTCGAGGGCACTGAAGCTTTCTTT. This codes for CASSLFEGTEAFF.

The rearrangement uses TRBV12-3 or TRBV12-4 and TRBJ2-2; 9 bases match TRBD2. CDR3 size: 13 residues. V was clipped by 6 bases and J by 4 bases; unmatched bases: 0. DNA for the CDR3: TGTGCCAGCAGGACTAGCGGCACCGGGGAGCTGTTTTTT. It encodes CASRTSGTGELFF.

The gene calls are TRBV9 and TRBJ2-5; 16 bases are shared with TRBD2. The J segment lost 2 bases and the V segment lost 0 bases, leaving 4 bases of the junction unmatched. This CDR3 is built from 18 residues. Germline CDR1 reads SGDLS; CDR2 reads YYNGEE. The CDR3 loop is CASSVGGLAGGPQETQYF. In nucleotides, the CDR3 is TGTGCCAGCAGCGTAGGGGGACTAGCGGGAGGGCCACAAGAGACCCAGTACTTC.

As concerns this clone: Other DNA sequences of this sample code for an identical CDR3. The genes are TRBV29-1 and TRBJ2-7, with 11 bases matching TRBD1. The ends lost 2 bases at V and 3 bases at J; junction bases unmatched: 6. This CDR3 has 15 residues. Germline loops: CDR1 SQVTM, CDR2 ANQGSEA. CDR3 sequence (DNA): TGCAGCGTTGAAAGGGGGGACAGGGGGGACTACGAGCAGTACTTC. Amino acids: CSVERGDRGDYEQYF.

This clone came up once. The sample has other DNA sequences that encode this CDR3 too. The rearrangement uses TRBV19 and TRBJ1-5, with D possibly being TRBD1 (6 bases). The CDR3 has 14 amino acids. V lost 6 bases, J lost 1 base, and 10 bases lay in between. Germline-derived CDR1 and CDR2 are LNHDA and SQIVND (reference sequence). The CDR3 loop is CASRVQGSNQPQHF. The CDR3 region has the DNA TGTGCCAGTAGGGTTCAGGGGAGCAATCAGCCCCAGCATTTT. The variable domain in full, with the rest retrieved from reference TRBV19 and TRBJ1-5, is DGGITQSPKYLFRKEGQNVTLSCEQNLNHDAMYWYRQDPGQGLRLIYYSQIVNDFQKGDIAEGYSVSREKKESFPLTVTSAQKNPTAFYLCASRVQGSNQPQHFGDGTRLSIL.

V and J are TRBV7-8 and TRBJ2-3, with 7 bases that match TRBD2. Trimming at V came to 1 base and at J to 4 bases, leaving 8 bases not matched to a gene. This CDR3 region has 16 residues. Germline assignment: CDR1 SGHVS and CDR2 FQNEAQ. The CDR3 nucleotides read TGTGCCAGCAGCTTAGGCAGGACTAGTAACGCAGATACGCAGTATTTT. Amino acid sequence: CASSLGRTSNADTQYF.

Here the CDR3 reads CASSRGTGGVNEQFF. DNA of the CDR3: TGTGCCAGCAGCCGCGGGACAGGGGGCGTGAATGAGCAGTTCTTC. V usage is TRBV5-8 and J usage is TRBJ2-1; 12 positions match TRBD1. V lost 4 bases and J lost 7; bases outside the gene matches: 6. The CDR3 consists of 15 residues. CDR1 SGHTS and CDR2 YDEGEE come from the germline V gene.